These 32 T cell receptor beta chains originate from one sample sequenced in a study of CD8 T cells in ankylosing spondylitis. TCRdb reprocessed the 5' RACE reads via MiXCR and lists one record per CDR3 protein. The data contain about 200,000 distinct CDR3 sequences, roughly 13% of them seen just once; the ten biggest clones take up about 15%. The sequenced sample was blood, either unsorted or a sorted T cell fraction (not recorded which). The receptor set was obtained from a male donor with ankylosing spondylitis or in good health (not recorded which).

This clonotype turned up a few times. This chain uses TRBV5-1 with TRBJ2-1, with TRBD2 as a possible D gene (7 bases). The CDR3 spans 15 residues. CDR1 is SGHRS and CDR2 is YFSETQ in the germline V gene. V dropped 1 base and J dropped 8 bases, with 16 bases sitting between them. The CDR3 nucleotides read TGCGCCAGCAGCTTGCTGGCGGGGGCCGGGGATGAGCAGTTCTTC. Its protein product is CASSLLAGAGDEQFF.

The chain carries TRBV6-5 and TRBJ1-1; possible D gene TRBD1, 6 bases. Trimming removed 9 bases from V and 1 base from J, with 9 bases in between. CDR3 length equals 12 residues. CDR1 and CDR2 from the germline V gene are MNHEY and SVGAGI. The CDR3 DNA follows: TGTGCCAGTACAGGGCCGAACACTGAAGCTTTCTTT. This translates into CASTGPNTEAFF.

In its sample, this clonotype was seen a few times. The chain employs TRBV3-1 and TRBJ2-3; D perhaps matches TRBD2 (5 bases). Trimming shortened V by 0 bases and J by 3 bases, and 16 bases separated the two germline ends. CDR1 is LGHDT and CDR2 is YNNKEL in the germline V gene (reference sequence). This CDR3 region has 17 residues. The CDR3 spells CASSQDRSLARTDTQYF. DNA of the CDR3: TGTGCCAGCAGCCAAGATAGGAGCCTAGCAAGGACAGATACGCAGTATTTT.

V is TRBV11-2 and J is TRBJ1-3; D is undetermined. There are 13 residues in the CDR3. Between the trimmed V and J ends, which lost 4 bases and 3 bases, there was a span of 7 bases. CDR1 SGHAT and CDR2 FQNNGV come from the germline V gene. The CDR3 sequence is CASSSRVGNTIYF. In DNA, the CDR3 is TGTGCCAGCAGCTCCCGAGTTGGAAACACCATATATTTT.

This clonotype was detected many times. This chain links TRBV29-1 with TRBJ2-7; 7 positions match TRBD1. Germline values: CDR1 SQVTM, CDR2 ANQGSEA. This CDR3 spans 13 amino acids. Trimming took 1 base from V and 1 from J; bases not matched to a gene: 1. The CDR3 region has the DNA TGCAGCGTTGAAGGGGGACAGTCCTACGAGCAGTACTTC. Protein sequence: CSVEGGQSYEQYF.

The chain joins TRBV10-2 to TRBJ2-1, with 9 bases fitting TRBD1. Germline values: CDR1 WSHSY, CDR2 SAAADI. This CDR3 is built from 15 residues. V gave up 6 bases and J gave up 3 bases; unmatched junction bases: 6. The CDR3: CASSQTGGFYNEQFF. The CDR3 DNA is TGCGCCAGCAGCCAGACAGGGGGTTTCTACAATGAGCAGTTCTTC.

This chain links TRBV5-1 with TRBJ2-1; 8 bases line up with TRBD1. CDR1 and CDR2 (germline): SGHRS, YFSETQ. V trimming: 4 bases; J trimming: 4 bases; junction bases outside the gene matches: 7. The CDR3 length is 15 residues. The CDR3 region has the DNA TGCGCCAGCAGCCTAGGACAGGGCCATTACAATGAGCAGTTCTTC. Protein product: CASSLGQGHYNEQFF.

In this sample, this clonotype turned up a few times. In nucleotides, the CDR3 is TGTGCCAGTTCCGTGATGAACACTGAAGCTTTCTTT. Protein sequence: CASSVMNTEAFF. The rearrangement joins TRBV6-2 or TRBV6-3 to TRBJ1-1; no definite D call. Germline V CDR1 and CDR2: MNHEY, SVGEGT. V lost 9 bases, J lost 0 bases, and 8 bases lay in between. The CDR3 is made up of 12 amino acids.

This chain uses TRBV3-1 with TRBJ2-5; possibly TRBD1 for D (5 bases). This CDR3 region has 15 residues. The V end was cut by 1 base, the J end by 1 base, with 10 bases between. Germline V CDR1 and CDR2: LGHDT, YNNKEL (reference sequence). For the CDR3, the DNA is TGTGCCAGCAGCCAAGGCAGGGCCACCCAAGAGACCCAGTACTTC. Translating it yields CASSQGRATQETQYF.

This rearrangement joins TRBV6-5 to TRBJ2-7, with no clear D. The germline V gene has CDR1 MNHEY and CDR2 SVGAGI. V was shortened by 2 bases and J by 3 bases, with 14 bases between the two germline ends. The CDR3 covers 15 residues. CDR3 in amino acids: CASSYRPPEFYEQYF. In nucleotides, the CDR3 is TGTGCCAGCAGTTACAGACCCCCTGAATTCTACGAGCAGTACTTC.

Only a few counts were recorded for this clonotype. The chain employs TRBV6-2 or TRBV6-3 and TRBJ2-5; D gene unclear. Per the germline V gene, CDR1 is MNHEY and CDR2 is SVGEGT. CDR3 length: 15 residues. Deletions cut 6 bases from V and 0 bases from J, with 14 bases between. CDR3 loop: CASSSPPSYQETQYF. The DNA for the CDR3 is TGTGCCAGCAGCTCCCCACCCTCGTACCAAGAGACCCAGTACTTC.

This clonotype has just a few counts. The CDR3 sequence is CASSFRDSYYEQYF. In DNA, the CDR3 is TGCGCCAGCAGCTTCCGGGACTCCTACTACGAGCAGTACTTC. The rearrangement uses TRBV5-1 and TRBJ2-7; maybe TRBD2 (6 bases). Trimming took 2 bases from V and 3 from J, leaving 12 bases between them. Looked up from germline, CDR1 is SGHRS and CDR2 is YFSETQ. The CDR3 spans 14 residues.

CDR3 in DNA: TGTGCCAGCAGTCTGTGGCTGACAGGGGGGGACACCGGGGAGCTGTTTTTT. Translating gives CASSLWLTGGDTGELFF. The genes are TRBV27 and TRBJ2-2, with TRBD1 matching over 9 bases. CDR3 size: 17 residues. The germline V gene has CDR1 MNHEY and CDR2 SMNVEV (reference sequence). Unmatched junction bases numbered 10, after V lost 5 bases and J lost 3 bases.

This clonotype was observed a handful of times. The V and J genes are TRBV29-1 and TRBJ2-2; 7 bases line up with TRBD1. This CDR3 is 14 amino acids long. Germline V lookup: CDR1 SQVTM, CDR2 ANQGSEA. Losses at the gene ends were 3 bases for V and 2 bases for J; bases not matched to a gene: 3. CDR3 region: CSVETGKNTGELFF. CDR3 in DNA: TGCAGCGTTGAGACAGGGAAAAACACCGGGGAGCTGTTTTTT.

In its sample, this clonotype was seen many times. The CDR3 loop reads CASSPAGRSTDTQYF. The CDR3 region has the DNA TGTGCCAGCAGCCCAGCAGGGCGTAGCACAGATACGCAGTATTTT. The rearrangement joins TRBV7-2 to TRBJ2-3; TRBD1 is a possible D gene (5 bases). The germline gives CDR1 SGHTA, CDR2 FQGNSA. Trimming stripped 5 bases from V and 0 bases from J, with 12 bases between. CDR3 length equals 15 residues.

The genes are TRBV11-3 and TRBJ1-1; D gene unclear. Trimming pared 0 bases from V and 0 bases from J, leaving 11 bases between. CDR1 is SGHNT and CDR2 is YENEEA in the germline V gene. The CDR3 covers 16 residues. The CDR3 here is CASSLDVSTMNTEAFF. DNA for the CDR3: TGTGCCAGCAGCTTAGATGTCAGCACTATGAACACTGAAGCTTTCTTT. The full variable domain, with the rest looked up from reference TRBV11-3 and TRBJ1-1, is EAGVVQSPRYKIIEKKQPVAFWCNPISGHNTLYWYLQNLGQGPELLIRYENEEAVDDSQLPKDRFSAERLKGVDSTLKIQPAELGDSAVYLCASSLDVSTMNTEAFFGQGTRLTVV.

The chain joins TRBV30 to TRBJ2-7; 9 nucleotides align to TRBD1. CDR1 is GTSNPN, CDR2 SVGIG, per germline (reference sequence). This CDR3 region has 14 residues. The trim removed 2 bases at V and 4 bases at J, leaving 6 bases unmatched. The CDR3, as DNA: TGTGCCTGGAGTACGGGACAGGGCACTTACGAGCAGTACTTC. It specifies CAWSTGQGTYEQYF.

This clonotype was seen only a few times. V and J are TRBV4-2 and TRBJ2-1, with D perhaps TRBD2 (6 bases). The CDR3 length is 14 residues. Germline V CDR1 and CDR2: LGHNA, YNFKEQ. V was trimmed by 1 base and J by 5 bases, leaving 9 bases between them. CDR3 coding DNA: TGTGCCAGCAGCCAAGTTGCGGGAAACAATGAGCAGTTCTTC. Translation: CASSQVAGNNEQFF.

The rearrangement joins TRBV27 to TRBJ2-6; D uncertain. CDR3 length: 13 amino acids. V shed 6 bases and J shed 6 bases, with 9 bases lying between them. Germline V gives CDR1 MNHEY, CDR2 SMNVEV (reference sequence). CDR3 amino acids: CASSLSLANVLTF. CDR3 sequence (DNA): TGTGCCAGCAGCCTCTCCCTGGCCAACGTCCTGACTTTC.

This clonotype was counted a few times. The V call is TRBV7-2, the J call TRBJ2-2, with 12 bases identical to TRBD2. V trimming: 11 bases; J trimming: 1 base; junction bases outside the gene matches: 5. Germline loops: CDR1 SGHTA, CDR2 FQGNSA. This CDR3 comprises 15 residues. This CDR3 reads CAGGLAGLNTGELFF. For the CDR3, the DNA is TGTGCCGGAGGACTAGCGGGACTGAACACCGGGGAGCTGTTTTTT. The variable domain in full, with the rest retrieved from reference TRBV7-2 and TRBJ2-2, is GAGVSQSPSNKVTEKGKDVELRCDPISGHTALYWYRQSLGQGLEFLIYFQGNSAPDKSGLPSDRFSAERTGGSVSTLTIQRTQQEDSAVYLCAGGLAGLNTGELFFGEGSRLTVL.

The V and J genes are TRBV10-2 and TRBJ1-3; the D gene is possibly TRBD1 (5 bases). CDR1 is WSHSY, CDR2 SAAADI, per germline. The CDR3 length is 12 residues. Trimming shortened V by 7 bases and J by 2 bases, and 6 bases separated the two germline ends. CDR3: CASTGAGNTIYF. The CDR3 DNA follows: TGCGCCAGCACGGGGGCTGGAAACACCATATATTTT.

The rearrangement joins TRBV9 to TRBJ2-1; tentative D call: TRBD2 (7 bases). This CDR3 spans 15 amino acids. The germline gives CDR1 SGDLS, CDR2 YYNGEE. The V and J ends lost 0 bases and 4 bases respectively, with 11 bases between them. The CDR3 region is CASSVGGRGYNEQFF. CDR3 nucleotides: TGTGCCAGCAGCGTAGGGGGGCGGGGGTACAATGAGCAGTTCTTC.

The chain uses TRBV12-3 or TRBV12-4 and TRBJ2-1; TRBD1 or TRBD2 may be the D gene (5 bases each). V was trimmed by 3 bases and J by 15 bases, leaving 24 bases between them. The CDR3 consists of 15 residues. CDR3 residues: CASSFLPWGIMSMFF. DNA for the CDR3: TGTGCCAGCAGTTTTCTACCCTGGGGGATAATGAGCATGTTCTTC.

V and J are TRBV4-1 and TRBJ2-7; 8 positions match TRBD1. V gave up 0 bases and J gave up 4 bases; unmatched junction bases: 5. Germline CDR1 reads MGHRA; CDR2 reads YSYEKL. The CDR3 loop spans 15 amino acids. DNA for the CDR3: TGCGCCAGCAGCCAAGAGACAGGGGATACATACGAGCAGTACTTC. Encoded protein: CASSQETGDTYEQYF.

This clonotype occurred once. CDR3 nucleotide sequence: TGTGCCAGCAGTTGGCTAGCGGGAGGCCCCGGGGAGCTGTTTTTT. Protein product: CASSWLAGGPGELFF. The gene calls are TRBV27 and TRBJ2-2, with TRBD2 identical over 11 bases. J lost 6 bases, V lost 4 bases, and 4 bases had no gene match. CDR3 length: 15 residues. From germline, CDR1 is MNHEY and CDR2 SMNVEV (reference sequence).

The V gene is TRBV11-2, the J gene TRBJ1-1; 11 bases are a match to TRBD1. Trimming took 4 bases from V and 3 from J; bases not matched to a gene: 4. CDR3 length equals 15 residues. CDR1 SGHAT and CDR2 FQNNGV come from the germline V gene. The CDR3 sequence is CASSSPDRGHTEAFF. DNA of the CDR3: TGTGCCAGCAGCTCCCCGGACAGGGGGCACACTGAAGCTTTCTTT. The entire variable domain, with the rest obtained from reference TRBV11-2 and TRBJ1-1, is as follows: EAGVAQSPRYKIIEKRQSVAFWCNPISGHATLYWYQQILGQGPKLLIQFQNNGVVDDSQLPKDRFSAERLKGVDSTLKIQPAKLEDSAVYLCASSSPDRGHTEAFFGQGTRLTVV.

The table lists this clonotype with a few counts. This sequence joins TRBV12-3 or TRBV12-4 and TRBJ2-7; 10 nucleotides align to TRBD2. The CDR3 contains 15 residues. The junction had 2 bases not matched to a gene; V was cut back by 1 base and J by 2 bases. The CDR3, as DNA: TGTGCCAGCAGTTTAGTAGCGGGAGGTCCCTACGAGCAGTACTTC. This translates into CASSLVAGGPYEQYF.

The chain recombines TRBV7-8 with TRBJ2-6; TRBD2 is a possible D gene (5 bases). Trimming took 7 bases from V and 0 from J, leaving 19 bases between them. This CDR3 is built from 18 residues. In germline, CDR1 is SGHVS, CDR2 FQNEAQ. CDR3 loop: CASNPDHPGVSGANVLTF. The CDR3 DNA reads TGTGCCAGCAACCCTGATCACCCCGGGGTCTCTGGGGCCAACGTCCTGACTTTC. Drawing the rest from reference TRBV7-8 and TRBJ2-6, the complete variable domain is GAGVSQSPRYKVAKRGQDVALRCDPISGHVSLFWYQQALGQGPEFLTYFQNEAQLDKSGLPSDRFFAERPEGSVSTLKIQRTQQEDSAVYLCASNPDHPGVSGANVLTFGAGSRLTVL.

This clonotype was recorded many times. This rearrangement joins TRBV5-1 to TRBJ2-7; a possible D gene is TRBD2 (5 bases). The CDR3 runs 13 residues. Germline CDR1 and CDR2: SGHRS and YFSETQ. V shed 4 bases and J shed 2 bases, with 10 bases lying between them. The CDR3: CASSPDSPYEQYF. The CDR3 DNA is TGCGCCAGCAGCCCGGACTCCCCCTACGAGCAGTACTTC.

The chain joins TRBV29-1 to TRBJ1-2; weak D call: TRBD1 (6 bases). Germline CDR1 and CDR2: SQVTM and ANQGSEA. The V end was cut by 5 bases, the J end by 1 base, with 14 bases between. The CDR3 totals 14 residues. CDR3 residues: CSVQLDRINYGYTF. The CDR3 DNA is TGCAGCGTTCAGCTGGACAGAATTAACTATGGCTACACCTTC.

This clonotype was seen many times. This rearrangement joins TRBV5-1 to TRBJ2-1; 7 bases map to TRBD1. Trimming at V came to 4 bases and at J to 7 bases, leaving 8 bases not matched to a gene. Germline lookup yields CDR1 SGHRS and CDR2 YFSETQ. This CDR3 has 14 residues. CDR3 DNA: TGCGCCAGCAGCGAGACAGGGATTGAAAATGAGCAGTTCTTC. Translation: CASSETGIENEQFF.

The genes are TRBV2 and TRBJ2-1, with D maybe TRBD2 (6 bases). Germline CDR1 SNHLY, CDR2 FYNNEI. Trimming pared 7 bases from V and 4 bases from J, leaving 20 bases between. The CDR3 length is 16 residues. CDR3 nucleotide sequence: TGTGCCAGCACGTCGCCCTTCGGGAGTGGATACAATGAGCAGTTCTTC. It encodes CASTSPFGSGYNEQFF. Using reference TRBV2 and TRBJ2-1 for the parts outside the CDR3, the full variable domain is EPEVTQTPSHQVTQMGQEVILRCVPISNHLYFYWYRQILGQKVEFLVSFYNNEISEKSEIFDDQFSVERPDGSNFTLKIRSTKLEDSAMYFCASTSPFGSGYNEQFFGPGTRLTVL.